This T cell receptor beta chain appears in the sequencing data of a study of control samples from healthy donors and cancer patients. This clone was seen at least ten times. Method: immunoSEQ multiplex PCR; TCRdb's copy keeps in-frame clones and lacks some. The top ten clones hold 5% to 7% of a sample with roughly 150,000 clones, 93% of them seen once. V shed 2 bases, J shed 4 bases, and the junction held 0 bases outside the gene matches. The CDR3 loop spans 15 amino acids. Germline CDR1 reads MRHNA; CDR2 reads SNTAGT. The TCR sequence derives from a man between 18 and 35 years old in good health. The sample consisted of blood. The chain links TRBV6-4 to TRBJ2-2; the match to TRBD1 covers 11 bases. CDR3 protein: CASSDGTGGTGELFF. CDR3 DNA sequence: TGTGCCAGCAGTGACGGGACAGGGGGCACCGGGGAGCTGTTTTTT.